These 22 T cell receptor beta chains were sequenced from one sample in a study of OX40 agonist ivuxolimab in advanced cancers. Here immunoSEQ multiplex PCR was the method, and the copy in TCRdb shows in-frame clones only, minus some. Of around 46,000 clones in the sample, approximately 86% are singletons; the top ten hold 10% to 15%. The sample was CD4+ or CD8+ T cells sorted from blood, taken in a trial of the OX40 agonist ivuxolimab. These receptors came from an adult with an advanced solid tumor such as melanoma, head and neck, liver or kidney cancer.

The CDR3: CASSGTGGAYNEQFF. Written as DNA, the CDR3 is TGTGCCAGCTCAGGAACAGGGGGCGCGTATAATGAGCAGTTCTTC. The chain is built from TRBV18 and TRBJ2-1, with 9 bases fitting TRBD1. CDR3 length equals 15 residues. The J segment lost 7 bases and the V segment lost 5 bases, leaving 9 bases of the junction unmatched. Germline CDR1 KGHSH, CDR2 LQKENI.

This clone showed up just a few times. The chain couples TRBV19 to TRBJ1-1; a weak D match, TRBD1 (6 bases). CDR1 and CDR2 from the germline V gene are LNHDA and SQIVND (reference sequence). The CDR3 length is 13 residues. The V and J ends lost 7 bases and 1 base respectively, with 10 bases between them. CDR3 residues: CASTQGSNTEAFF. DNA for the CDR3: TGTGCCAGTACACAGGGATCGAACACTGAAGCTTTCTTT.

The gene calls are TRBV13 and TRBJ2-1, with 7 bases fitting TRBD2. The CDR3 totals 17 residues. Germline CDR1 PRHDT, CDR2 FYEKMQ (reference sequence). Unmatched junction bases numbered 12, after V lost 5 bases and J lost 2 bases. The CDR3 region has the DNA TGTGCCAGCAGCCCCTGGGGGGGTGGGGGTACCTACAATGAGCAGTTCTTC. It specifies CASSPWGGGGTYNEQFF.

The chain joins TRBV19 to TRBJ1-5, with D perhaps TRBD1 (6 bases). The CDR3 is made up of 15 amino acids. Germline-derived CDR1 and CDR2 are LNHDA and SQIVND (reference sequence). Trimming stripped 7 bases from V and 1 base from J, with 14 bases between. The CDR3 region has the DNA TGTGCCAGTACCCTAGGGGGTTGGAGCAATCAGCCCCAGCATTTT. It yields the protein CASTLGGWSNQPQHF.

This clone was seen a single time. No conserved phenylalanine or tryptophan is present at the end of the CDR3, so a read error is the likely explanation. V gene TRBV7-2 combines with J gene TRBJ1-6; TRBD1 matches 12 bases. Per the germline V gene, CDR1 is SGHTA and CDR2 is FQGNSA. The junction had 4 bases not matched to a gene; V was cut back by 7 bases and J by 6 bases. CDR3 size: 15 residues. The DNA for the CDR3 is TGTGCCAGCAACGGGACAGGGGGCTGTAATTCACCCCTCCACCTT. This translates into CASNGTGGCNSPLHL.

This clone was counted a few times. The chain uses TRBV6-5 and TRBJ1-1; D uncertain. CDR3 length equals 10 residues. The V gene's germline CDR1 is MNHEY and CDR2 SVGAGI. V lost 5 bases to trimming and J lost 8 bases, with 6 bases between them. DNA for the CDR3: TGTGCCAGCAGTGTAGGGGAAGCTTTCTTT. Translated: CASSVGEAFF.

The CDR3 DNA reads as TGTGCCAGCAGCACCACTGGCAATCAGCCCCAGCATTTT. Encoded protein: CASSTTGNQPQHF. The chain uses TRBV5-6 and TRBJ1-5; D remains unclear. CDR3 size: 13 residues. Germline V gives CDR1 SGHDT, CDR2 YYEEEE. Trimming removed 4 bases from V and 2 bases from J, with 7 bases in between.

V is TRBV15 and J is TRBJ2-7, with 7 bases aligning to TRBD1. CDR1 and CDR2 (germline): LNHNV, YYDKDF (reference sequence). Trimming cost V 3 bases and J 5 bases; bases outside gene matches: 7. The CDR3 spans 14 residues. The CDR3 sequence is CATSRAGTANEQYF. The DNA for the CDR3 is TGTGCCACCAGCAGGGCCGGGACAGCTAACGAGCAGTACTTC.

A few counts support this clone. V is TRBV11-2 and J is TRBJ2-7; no clear D. CDR1 SGHAT and CDR2 FQNNGV come from the germline V gene. Trimming took 2 bases from V and 5 from J, leaving 4 bases between them. The CDR3 totals 11 residues. The CDR3 loop is CASSLNHEQYF. The CDR3 DNA reads TGTGCCAGCAGCTTAAACCACGAGCAGTACTTC.

In its sample, this clone was seen once. This sequence joins TRBV18 and TRBJ2-7; weak D call: TRBD1 (6 bases). V shed 2 bases and J shed 4 bases, with 12 bases lying between them. The V gene's germline CDR1 is KGHSH and CDR2 LQKENI. CDR3 size: 14 residues. CDR3 bases: TGTGCCAGCTCACCAGCAGGGGATGGATACGAGCAGTACTTC. Amino acid sequence: CASSPAGDGYEQYF.

This sequence joins TRBV6-5 and TRBJ2-3; D gene ambiguous. The ends were cut back, 5 bases at V and 6 bases at J, with 9 bases in the middle. The CDR3 consists of 12 residues. CDR1 and CDR2 from the germline V gene are MNHEY and SVGAGI. As DNA, the CDR3 is TGTGCCAGCAGTCCCGACTCCGATACGCAGTATTTT. It codes for CASSPDSDTQYF.

This sequence joins TRBV6-5 and TRBJ1-2, with a tentative D call TRBD1 (6 bases). Per germline, CDR1 MNHEY and CDR2 SVGAGI. The CDR3 length is 13 residues. Trimming took off 1 base at V and 5 bases at J, with 8 bases between the two ends. The CDR3 region is CASSYFTGYGYTF. DNA of the CDR3: TGTGCCAGCAGTTACTTTACAGGGTATGGCTACACCTTC.

The V and J genes are TRBV27 and TRBJ2-3; tentatively, D is TRBD1 or TRBD2 (6 bases each). The germline CDR1 and CDR2 sequences are MNHEY and SMNVEV (reference sequence). The CDR3 totals 16 residues. With 6 bases removed from V and 5 bases from J, the gap between germline ends came to 21 bases. The CDR3 here is CASSPTSGGRLDTQYF. The CDR3 nucleotides are TGTGCCAGCAGCCCCACTAGTGGGGGGCGATTAGATACGCAGTATTTT.

The chain carries TRBV4-1 and TRBJ1-1; D remains unclear. V was shortened by 1 base and J by 1 base, with 7 bases between the two germline ends. This CDR3 spans 14 amino acids. The germline CDR1 and CDR2 sequences are MGHRA and YSYEKL. This CDR3 is CASSQGSANTEAFF. The CDR3 nucleotides read TGCGCCAGCAGCCAAGGGTCAGCGAACACTGAAGCTTTCTTT.

This clone was counted a single time. The chain combines TRBV11-3 with TRBJ2-5, with 8 bases lining up with TRBD1. The CDR3 has 15 residues. V trimming: 1 base; J trimming: 4 bases; junction bases outside the gene matches: 5. Germline CDR1 is SGHNT and CDR2 is YENEEA. In DNA form, the CDR3 reads TGTGCCAGCAGCTTAGGGCAGGGGGCGGGAGAGACCCAGTACTTC. Residues: CASSLGQGAGETQYF.

This chain links TRBV19 with TRBJ2-1; 8 bases line up with TRBD2. Germline values: CDR1 LNHDA, CDR2 SQIVND (reference sequence). Unmatched junction bases numbered 11, after V lost 10 bases and J lost 0 bases. This CDR3 is built from 16 residues. CDR3 residues: CATKGVAGSSYNEQFF. Written as DNA, the CDR3 is TGTGCCACAAAGGGGGTAGCGGGAAGCTCCTACAATGAGCAGTTCTTC.

The genes are TRBV7-9 and TRBJ1-1; D remains unclear. V lost 0 bases and J 8 bases, leaving 16 bases between the germline ends. The CDR3 extends over 15 amino acids. Germline CDR1 is SEHNR and CDR2 is FQNEAQ (reference sequence). The CDR3: CASSLARGVQQEAFF. In DNA form, the CDR3 reads TGTGCCAGCAGCTTAGCCCGCGGGGTCCAACAAGAAGCTTTCTTT.

This rearrangement joins TRBV6-5 to TRBJ2-7; D is uncertain. V was clipped by 10 bases and J by 0 bases, with 16 bases between them. Germline CDR1 and CDR2: MNHEY and SVGAGI. The length of the CDR3 is 14 residues. Here the CDR3 DNA reads TGTGCCACCAATGGGCCGGCTAACTCCTACGAGCAGTACTTC. Its protein is CATNGPANSYEQYF.

This chain uses TRBV7-8 with TRBJ1-3; D unclear. Germline CDR1 is SGHVS and CDR2 is FQNEAQ. Trimming shortened V by 0 bases and J by 4 bases, and 7 bases separated the two germline ends. The CDR3 contains 14 residues. The CDR3 protein is CASSLAGGGNTIYF. The CDR3 DNA sequence: TGTGCCAGCAGCTTAGCGGGCGGCGGAAACACCATATATTTT.

V and J are TRBV19 and TRBJ2-2; D gene unclear. V lost 6 bases, J lost 10 bases, and 12 bases lay in between. CDR1 and CDR2 (germline): LNHDA, SQIVND (reference sequence). This CDR3 contains 12 residues. The CDR3 loop reads CASSPRYPELFF. CDR3 nucleotide sequence: TGTGCCAGTAGCCCCCGGTACCCGGAGCTGTTTTTT.

The V and J genes are TRBV19 and TRBJ1-5; a weak D match, TRBD1 (6 bases). V was pared by 3 bases and J by 7 bases, with 13 bases between. The CDR3 runs to 14 residues. CDR1 LNHDA and CDR2 SQIVND come from the germline V gene (reference sequence). Written as DNA, the CDR3 is TGTGCCAGTAGTATTCCAGGGGAGGGCCAGCCCCAGCATTTT. Translated, it gives CASSIPGEGQPQHF.

The chain recombines TRBV29-1 with TRBJ2-7; weak D call: TRBD1 (6 bases). This CDR3 has 14 amino acids. Looked up from germline, CDR1 is SQVTM and CDR2 is ANQGSEA. V lost 0 bases and J 6 bases, leaving 15 bases between the germline ends. CDR3 sequence (DNA): TGCAGCGTTGAAGATTTGGGGGCAATGGGCGAGCAGTACTTC. Amino acid sequence: CSVEDLGAMGEQYF.